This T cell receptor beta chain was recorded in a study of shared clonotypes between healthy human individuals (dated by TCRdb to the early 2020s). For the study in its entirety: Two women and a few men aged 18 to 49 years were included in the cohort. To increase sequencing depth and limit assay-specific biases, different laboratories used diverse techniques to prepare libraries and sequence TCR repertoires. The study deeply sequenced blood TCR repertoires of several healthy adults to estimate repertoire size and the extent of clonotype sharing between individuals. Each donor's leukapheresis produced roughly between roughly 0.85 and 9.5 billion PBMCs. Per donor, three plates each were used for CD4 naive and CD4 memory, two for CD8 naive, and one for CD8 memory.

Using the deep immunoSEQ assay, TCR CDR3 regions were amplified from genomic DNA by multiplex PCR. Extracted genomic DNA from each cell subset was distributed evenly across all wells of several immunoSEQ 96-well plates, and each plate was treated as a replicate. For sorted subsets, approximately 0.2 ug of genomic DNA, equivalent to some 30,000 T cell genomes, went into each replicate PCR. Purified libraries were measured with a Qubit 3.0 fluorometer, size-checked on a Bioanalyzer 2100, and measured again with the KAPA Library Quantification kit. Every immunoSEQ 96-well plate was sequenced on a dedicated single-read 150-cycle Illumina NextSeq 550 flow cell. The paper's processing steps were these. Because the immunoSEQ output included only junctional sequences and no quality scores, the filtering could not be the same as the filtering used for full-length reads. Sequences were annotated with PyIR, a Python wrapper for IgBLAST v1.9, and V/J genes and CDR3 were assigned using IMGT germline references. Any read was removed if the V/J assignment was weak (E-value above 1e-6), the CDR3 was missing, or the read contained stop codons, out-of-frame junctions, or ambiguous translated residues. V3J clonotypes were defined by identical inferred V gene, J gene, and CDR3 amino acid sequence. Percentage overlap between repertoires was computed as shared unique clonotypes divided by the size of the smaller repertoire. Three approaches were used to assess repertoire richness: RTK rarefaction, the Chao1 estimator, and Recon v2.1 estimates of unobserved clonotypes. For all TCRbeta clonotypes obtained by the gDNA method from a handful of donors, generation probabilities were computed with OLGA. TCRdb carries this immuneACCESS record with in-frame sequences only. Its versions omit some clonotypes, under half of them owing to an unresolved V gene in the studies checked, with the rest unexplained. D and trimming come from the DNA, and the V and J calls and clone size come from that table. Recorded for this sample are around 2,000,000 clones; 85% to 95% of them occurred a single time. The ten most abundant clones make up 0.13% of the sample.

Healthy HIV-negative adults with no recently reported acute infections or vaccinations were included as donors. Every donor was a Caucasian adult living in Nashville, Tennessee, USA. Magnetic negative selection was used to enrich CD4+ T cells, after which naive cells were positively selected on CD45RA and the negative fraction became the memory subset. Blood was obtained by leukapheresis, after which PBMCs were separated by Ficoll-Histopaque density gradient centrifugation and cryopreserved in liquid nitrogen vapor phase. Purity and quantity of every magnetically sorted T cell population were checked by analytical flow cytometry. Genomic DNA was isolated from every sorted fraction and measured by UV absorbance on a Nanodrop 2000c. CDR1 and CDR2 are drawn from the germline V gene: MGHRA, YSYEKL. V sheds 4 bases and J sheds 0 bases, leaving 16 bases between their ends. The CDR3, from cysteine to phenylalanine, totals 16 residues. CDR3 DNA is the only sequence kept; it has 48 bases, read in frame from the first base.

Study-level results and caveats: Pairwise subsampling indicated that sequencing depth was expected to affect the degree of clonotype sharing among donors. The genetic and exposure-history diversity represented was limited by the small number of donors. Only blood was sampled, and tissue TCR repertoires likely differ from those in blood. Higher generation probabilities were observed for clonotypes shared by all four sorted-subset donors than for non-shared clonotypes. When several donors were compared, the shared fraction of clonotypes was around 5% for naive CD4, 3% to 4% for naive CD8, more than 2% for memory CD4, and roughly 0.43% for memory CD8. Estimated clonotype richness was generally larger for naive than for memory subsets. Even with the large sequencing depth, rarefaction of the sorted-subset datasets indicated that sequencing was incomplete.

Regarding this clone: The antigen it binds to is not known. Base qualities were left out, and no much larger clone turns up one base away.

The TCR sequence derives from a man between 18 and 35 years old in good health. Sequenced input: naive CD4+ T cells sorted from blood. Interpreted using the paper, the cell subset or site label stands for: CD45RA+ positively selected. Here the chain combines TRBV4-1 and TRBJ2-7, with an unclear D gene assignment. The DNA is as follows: TGCGCCAGCAGCCTCGCCGCAGGCGCCTTCTCCTACGAGCAGTACTTC. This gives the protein CASSLAAGAFSYEQYF.